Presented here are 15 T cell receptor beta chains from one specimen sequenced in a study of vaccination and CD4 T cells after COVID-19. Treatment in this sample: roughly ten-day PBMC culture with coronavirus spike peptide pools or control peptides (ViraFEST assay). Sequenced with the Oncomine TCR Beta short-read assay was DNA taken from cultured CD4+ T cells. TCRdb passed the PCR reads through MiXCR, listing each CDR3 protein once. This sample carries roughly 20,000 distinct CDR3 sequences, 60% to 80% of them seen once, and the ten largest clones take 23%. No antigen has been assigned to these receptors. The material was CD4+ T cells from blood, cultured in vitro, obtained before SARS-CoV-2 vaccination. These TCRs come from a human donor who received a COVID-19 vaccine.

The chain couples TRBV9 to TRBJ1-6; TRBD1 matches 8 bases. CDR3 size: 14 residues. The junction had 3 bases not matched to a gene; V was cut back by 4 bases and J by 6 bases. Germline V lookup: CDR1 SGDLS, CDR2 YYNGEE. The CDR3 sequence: CASSNRGSNSPLHF. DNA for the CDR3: TGTGCCAGCAGCAACAGGGGGAGTAATTCACCCCTCCACTTT.

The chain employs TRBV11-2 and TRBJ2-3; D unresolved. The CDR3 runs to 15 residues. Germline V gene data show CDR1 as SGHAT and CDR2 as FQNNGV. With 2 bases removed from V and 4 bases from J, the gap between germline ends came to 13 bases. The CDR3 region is CASSLIGVGPDTQYF. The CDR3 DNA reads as TGTGCCAGCAGCTTAATTGGAGTAGGCCCAGATACGCAGTATTTT.

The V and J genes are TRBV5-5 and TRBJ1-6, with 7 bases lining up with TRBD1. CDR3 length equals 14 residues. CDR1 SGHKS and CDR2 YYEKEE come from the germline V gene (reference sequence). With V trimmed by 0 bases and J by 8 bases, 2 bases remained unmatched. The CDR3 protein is CASSLGQGDSPLHF. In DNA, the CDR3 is TGTGCCAGCAGCTTGGGCCAGGGGGATTCACCCCTCCACTTT.

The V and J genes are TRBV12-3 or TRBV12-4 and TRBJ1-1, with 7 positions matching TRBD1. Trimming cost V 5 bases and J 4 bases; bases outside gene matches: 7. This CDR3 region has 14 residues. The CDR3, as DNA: TGTGCCAGCAGTCCGACGACAGGGAGCACTGAAGCTTTCTTT. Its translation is CASSPTTGSTEAFF.

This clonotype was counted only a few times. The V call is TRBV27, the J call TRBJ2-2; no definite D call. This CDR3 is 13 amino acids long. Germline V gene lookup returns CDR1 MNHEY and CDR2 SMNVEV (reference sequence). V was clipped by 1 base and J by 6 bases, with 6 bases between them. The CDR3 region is CASSLWGSGELFF. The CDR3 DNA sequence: TGTGCCAGCAGTTTATGGGGTTCCGGGGAGCTGTTTTTT.

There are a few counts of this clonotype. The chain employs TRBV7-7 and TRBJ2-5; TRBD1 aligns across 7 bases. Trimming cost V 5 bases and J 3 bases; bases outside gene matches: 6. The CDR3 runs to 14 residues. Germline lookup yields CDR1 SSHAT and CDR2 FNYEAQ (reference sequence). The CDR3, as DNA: TGTGCCAGCAGCCCCCGGACAGGAAAAGAGACCCAGTACTTC. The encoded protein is CASSPRTGKETQYF.

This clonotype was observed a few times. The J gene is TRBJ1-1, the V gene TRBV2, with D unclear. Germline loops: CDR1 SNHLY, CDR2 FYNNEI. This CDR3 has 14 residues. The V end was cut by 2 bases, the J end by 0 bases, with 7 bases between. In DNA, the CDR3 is TGTGCCAGCAGTGAACGACGGATGAACACTGAAGCTTTCTTT. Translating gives CASSERRMNTEAFF. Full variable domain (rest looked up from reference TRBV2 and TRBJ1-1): EPEVTQTPSHQVTQMGQEVILRCVPISNHLYFYWYRQILGQKVEFLVSFYNNEISEKSEIFDDQFSVERPDGSNFTLKIRSTKLEDSAMYFCASSERRMNTEAFFGQGTRLTVV.

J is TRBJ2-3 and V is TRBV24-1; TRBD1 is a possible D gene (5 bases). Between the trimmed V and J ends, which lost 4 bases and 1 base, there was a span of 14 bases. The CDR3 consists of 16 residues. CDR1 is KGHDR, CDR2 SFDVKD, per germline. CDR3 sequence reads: CATSDPAGPGTDTQYF. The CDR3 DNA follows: TGTGCCACCAGTGACCCTGCAGGGCCGGGCACAGATACGCAGTATTTT.

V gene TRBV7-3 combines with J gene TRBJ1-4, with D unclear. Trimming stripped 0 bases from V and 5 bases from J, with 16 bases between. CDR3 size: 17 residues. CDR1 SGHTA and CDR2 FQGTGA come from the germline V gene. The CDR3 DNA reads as TGTGCCAGCAGCTTAACTGAAGTCCGGGATCCAAATGAAAAACTGTTTTTT. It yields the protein CASSLTEVRDPNEKLFF.

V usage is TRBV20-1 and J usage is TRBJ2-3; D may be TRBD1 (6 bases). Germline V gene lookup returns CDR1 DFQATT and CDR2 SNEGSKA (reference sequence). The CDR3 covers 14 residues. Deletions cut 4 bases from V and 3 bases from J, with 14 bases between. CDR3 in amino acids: CSATNRQGTDTQYF. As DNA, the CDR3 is TGCAGTGCTACAAACCGGCAGGGGACAGATACGCAGTATTTT.

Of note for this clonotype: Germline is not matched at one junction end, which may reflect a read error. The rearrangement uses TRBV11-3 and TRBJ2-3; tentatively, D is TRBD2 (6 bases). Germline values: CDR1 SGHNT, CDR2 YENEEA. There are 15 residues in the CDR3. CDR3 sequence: CASSLDGTSTDTQYF. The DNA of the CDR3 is TGTGCCAGCAGCCTAGACGGGACTAGCACAGATACGCAGTATTTT.

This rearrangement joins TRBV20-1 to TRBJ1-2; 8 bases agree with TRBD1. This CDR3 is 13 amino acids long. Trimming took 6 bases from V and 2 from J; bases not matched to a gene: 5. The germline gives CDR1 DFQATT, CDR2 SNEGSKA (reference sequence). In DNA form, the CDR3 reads TGCAGTGCCAGGGACAGGTCCAACTATGGCTACACCTTC. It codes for CSARDRSNYGYTF.

CDR3 protein: CASSEGQGFGYTF. CDR3 bases: TGTGCCAGCAGTGAAGGACAGGGATTTGGCTACACCTTC. This sequence joins TRBV2 and TRBJ1-2, with 7 positions matching TRBD1. The CDR3 has 13 residues. Germline CDR1 is SNHLY and CDR2 is FYNNEI. V shed 1 base, J shed 7 bases, and the junction held 3 bases outside the gene matches. Full variable domain (outside the CDR3, taken from reference TRBV2 and TRBJ1-2): EPEVTQTPSHQVTQMGQEVILRCVPISNHLYFYWYRQILGQKVEFLVSFYNNEISEKSEIFDDQFSVERPDGSNFTLKIRSTKLEDSAMYFCASSEGQGFGYTFGSGTRLTVV.

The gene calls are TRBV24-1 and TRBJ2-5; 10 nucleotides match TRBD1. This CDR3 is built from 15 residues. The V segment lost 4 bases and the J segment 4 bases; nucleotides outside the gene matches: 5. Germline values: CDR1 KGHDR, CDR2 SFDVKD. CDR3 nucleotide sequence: TGTGCCACCAGTGAAGGGGGACAGGGGTTAGAGACCCAGTACTTC. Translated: CATSEGGQGLETQYF.

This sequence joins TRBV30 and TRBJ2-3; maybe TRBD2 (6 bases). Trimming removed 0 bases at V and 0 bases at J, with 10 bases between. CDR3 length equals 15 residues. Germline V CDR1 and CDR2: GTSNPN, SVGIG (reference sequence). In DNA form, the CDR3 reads TGTGCCTGGAGTGTACGGGCGGGGAGCACAGATACGCAGTATTTT. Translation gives CAWSVRAGSTDTQYF.